Listed here are 30 T cell receptor beta chains from one sample, sequenced in a study of shared clonotypes between healthy human individuals. Produced via immunoSEQ multiplex PCR; TCRdb's table is partial and in-frame only. The sample contains roughly 1.5 million clones, roughly 98% of which appear only once. Sequencing was done on a sample of naive CD4+ T cells sorted from blood. Subset reported: CD45RA+ positively selected. All receptors derive from a man between 25 and 39 years old in good health.

The rearrangement joins TRBV4-3 to TRBJ2-1, with TRBD2 matching 10 bases. Germline V gene data show CDR1 as LGHNA and CDR2 as YSLEER. The CDR3 is 17 residues long. Trimming took 1 base from V and 5 from J; bases not matched to a gene: 8. The CDR3 protein is CASSQANLAGANNEQFF. The CDR3 bases are TGCGCCAGCAGCCAAGCGAACCTAGCGGGAGCTAACAATGAGCAGTTCTTC.

V gene TRBV9 combines with J gene TRBJ2-1; 11 positions agree with TRBD2. V dropped 3 bases and J dropped 7; count of bases not matched to a gene: 9. There are 16 residues in the CDR3. Germline CDR1 is SGDLS and CDR2 is YYNGEE. The CDR3 DNA is TGTGCCAGCAGCGGACGGCTAGCGGGAGGTGGAAATGAGCAGTTCTTC. It encodes CASSGRLAGGGNEQFF.

For this clone: The same CDR3 arises from other DNA sequences in this sample as well. The CDR3, as DNA: TGTGCCAGCAGTTTAAGGGGGAGCTCCTACAATGAGCAGTTCTTC. Its protein is CASSLRGSSYNEQFF. The chain combines TRBV7-8 with TRBJ2-1; tentatively, D is TRBD1 (6 bases). The V gene's germline CDR1 is SGHVS and CDR2 FQNEAQ. V was shortened by 6 bases and J by 0 bases, with 12 bases between the two germline ends. This CDR3 region has 15 residues.

The chain is built from TRBV27 and TRBJ1-4; the D is unclear. The CDR3 runs 14 residues. The germline CDR1 and CDR2 sequences are MNHEY and SMNVEV (reference sequence). V lost 3 bases, J lost 7 bases, and 12 bases lay in between. The CDR3 nucleotides are TGTGCCAGCAGTTTTAATAAGGGATTTGAAAAACTGTTTTTT. Protein product: CASSFNKGFEKLFF.

The V gene is TRBV14, the J gene TRBJ1-4; D ambiguous. The CDR3 is made up of 14 amino acids. CDR1 and CDR2 (germline): SGHDN, FVKESK. V was shortened by 2 bases and J by 5 bases, with 9 bases between the two germline ends. CDR3 DNA sequence: TGTGCCAGCAGCCAACTGGGAAAAAATGAAAAACTGTTTTTT. This encodes CASSQLGKNEKLFF.

V and J are TRBV5-1 and TRBJ2-7; D gene unclear. The V end was cut by 2 bases, the J end by 5 bases, with 5 bases between. The CDR3 extends over 11 amino acids. The germline gives CDR1 SGHRS, CDR2 YFSETQ. CDR3 coding DNA: TGCGCCAGCAGCTTCACAGACGAGCAGTACTTC. Amino acid sequence: CASSFTDEQYF.

This rearrangement joins TRBV14 to TRBJ1-1; D possibly corresponds to TRBD1 (6 bases). The CDR3 loop spans 15 amino acids. Trimming cost V 3 bases and J 7 bases, with 18 bases left between them. Germline V lookup: CDR1 SGHDN, CDR2 FVKESK. The CDR3 loop reads CASSHMLRGAGEAFF. DNA for the CDR3: TGTGCCAGCAGCCATATGCTCCGGGGGGCAGGTGAAGCTTTCTTT.

The chain joins TRBV5-4 to TRBJ2-2; 13 bases fit TRBD2. V trimming: 4 bases; J trimming: 3 bases; junction bases outside the gene matches: 9. This CDR3 contains 18 residues. From germline, CDR1 is SGHNT and CDR2 YYREEE (reference sequence). The DNA of the CDR3 is TGTGCCAGCAGCGAGGGACTAGCGGGATCCCGTGACACCGGGGAGCTGTTTTTT. Translating it yields CASSEGLAGSRDTGELFF. The full variable domain, its missing parts supplied by reference TRBV5-4 and TRBJ2-2, is ETGVTQSPTHLIKTRGQQVTLRCSSQSGHNTVSWYQQALGQGPQFIFQYYREEENGRGNFPPRFSGLQFPNYSSELNVNALELDDSALYLCASSEGLAGSRDTGELFFGEGSRLTVL.

The chain couples TRBV5-1 to TRBJ1-1; no clear D gene. From germline, CDR1 is SGHRS and CDR2 YFSETQ. The CDR3 has 13 residues. The V end was cut by 1 base, the J end by 3 bases, with 7 bases between. The CDR3 is CASSLRQDTEAFF. CDR3 DNA: TGCGCCAGCAGCTTGAGGCAAGACACTGAAGCTTTCTTT.

The table lists this clone with a count of one. This chain links TRBV28 with TRBJ2-7; 7 nucleotides match TRBD1. Germline V gene sequence: CDR1 MDHEN, CDR2 SYDVKM. This CDR3 is 15 amino acids long. V lost 3 bases, J lost 3 bases, and 8 bases stayed unmatched. For the CDR3, the DNA is TGTGCCAGCAGTTTTTTTGACAGGGTTGGCTACGAGCAGTACTTC. It is translated as CASSFFDRVGYEQYF.

V and J are TRBV7-6 and TRBJ2-7; D possibly corresponds to TRBD1 (5 bases). The CDR3 is made up of 15 amino acids. The V gene lost 4 bases and the J gene lost 7 bases, with 20 bases spanning the gap. Per the germline V gene, CDR1 is SGHVS and CDR2 is FNYEAQ. This chain's CDR3 is CASSSHPAGSGEQYF. CDR3 nucleotides: TGTGCCAGCAGCTCCCACCCCGCAGGGTCGGGTGAGCAGTACTTC.

The V gene is TRBV4-1, the J gene TRBJ2-1; D gene uncertain. Germline V lookup: CDR1 MGHRA, CDR2 YSYEKL. The CDR3 runs 15 residues. Trimming pared 1 base from V and 8 bases from J, leaving 15 bases between. CDR3 amino acids: CASSQVFPSFDEQFF. The DNA of the CDR3 is TGCGCCAGCAGCCAAGTCTTCCCGTCTTTTGATGAGCAGTTCTTC.

V gene TRBV15 combines with J gene TRBJ2-5, with TRBD1 identical over 7 bases. The V gene's germline CDR1 is LNHNV and CDR2 YYDKDF (reference sequence). V lost 9 bases to trimming and J lost 2 bases; unmatched junction nucleotides: 6. CDR3 length equals 13 residues. The DNA of the CDR3 is TGTGCCACTCAACTACAGGGGCAAGAGACCCAGTACTTC. It translates to CATQLQGQETQYF.

The CDR3 DNA follows: TGTGCCAGCAGTGGTGGGAGGGTGGTCGGGGAGCTGTTTTTT. Translating it yields CASSGGRVVGELFF. V gene TRBV2 combines with J gene TRBJ2-2, with 7 bases identical to TRBD2. The CDR3 has 14 amino acids. Germline V CDR1 and CDR2: SNHLY, FYNNEI. V lost 4 bases to trimming and J lost 7 bases; unmatched junction nucleotides: 6.

This sequence joins TRBV14 and TRBJ1-2; no definite D call. V lost 4 bases, J lost 5 bases, and 8 bases lay in between. Germline loops: CDR1 SGHDN, CDR2 FVKESK. The CDR3 extends over 12 amino acids. CDR3 residues: CASSPGLYGYTF. The CDR3 region has the DNA TGTGCCAGCAGCCCGGGCCTTTATGGCTACACCTTC.

CDR3 amino acids: CAISDDRRNTEAFF. The DNA of the CDR3 is TGTGCCATCAGTGATGACAGAAGGAACACTGAAGCTTTCTTT. The chain has TRBV10-3 and TRBJ1-1; D perhaps matches TRBD1 (5 bases). This CDR3 spans 14 amino acids. V gave up 3 bases and J gave up 1 base, with 9 bases separating them. Germline loops: CDR1 ENHRY, CDR2 SYGVKD.

The chain is built from TRBV7-2 and TRBJ2-7; D gene ambiguous. This CDR3 has 18 amino acids. The V end was cut by 5 bases, the J end by 4 bases, with 27 bases between. The germline V gene has CDR1 SGHTA and CDR2 FQGNSA. As DNA, the CDR3 is TGTGCCAGCAGCCTGCTCCCCATATTGGGTCGGGCGAATTACGAGCAGTACTTC. It codes for CASSLLPILGRANYEQYF.

The chain couples TRBV27 to TRBJ2-7, with a possible D match to TRBD2 (6 bases). CDR3 length equals 16 residues. The V gene lost 1 base and the J gene lost 6 bases, with 19 bases spanning the gap. Germline-derived CDR1 and CDR2 are MNHEY and SMNVEV (reference sequence). CDR3 DNA sequence: TGTGCCAGCAGTTTATTTCCGACTAGGTCCCGTTTCGAGCAGTACTTC. The encoded protein is CASSLFPTRSRFEQYF.

This clone was found once. The chain combines TRBV6-6 with TRBJ1-1, with 7 bases lining up with TRBD1. The V segment lost 5 bases and the J segment 0 bases; nucleotides outside the gene matches: 3. The germline V gene encodes CDR1 MNHNY and CDR2 SVGAGI (reference sequence). The CDR3 runs 14 residues. CDR3 residues: CASSNGQVNTEAFF. In DNA, the CDR3 is TGTGCCAGCAGTAACGGACAGGTGAACACTGAAGCTTTCTTT.

The chain recombines TRBV4-3 with TRBJ2-3; 10 nucleotides match TRBD1. CDR3 size: 16 residues. With V trimmed by 4 bases and J by 2 bases, 6 bases remained unmatched. Germline CDR1 and CDR2: LGHNA and YSLEER. In DNA form, the CDR3 reads TGCGCCAGCAGCCTATCCGGGACAGGGGCCACAGATACGCAGTATTTT. Protein: CASSLSGTGATDTQYF.

The genes are TRBV12-5 and TRBJ2-1; 7 bases agree with TRBD2. Per the germline V gene, CDR1 is LGHNT and CDR2 is FRNRAP. This CDR3 is 15 amino acids long. Trimming took 6 bases from V and 5 from J; bases not matched to a gene: 10. This CDR3 reads CASGVTGGWDNEQFF. The CDR3 DNA reads as TGTGCTAGTGGGGTCACGGGGGGTTGGGACAATGAGCAGTTCTTC. Based on the CDR3 plus reference TRBV12-5 and TRBJ2-1, the full variable domain is DARVTQTPRHKVTEMGQEVTMRCQPILGHNTVFWYRQTMMQGLELLAYFRNRAPLDDSGMPKDRFSAEMPDATLATLKIQPSEPRDSAVYFCASGVTGGWDNEQFFGPGTRLTVL.

The chain couples TRBV5-1 to TRBJ1-4; D is undetermined. Germline CDR1 is SGHRS and CDR2 is YFSETQ. The germline V and J ends were trimmed by 3 bases and 3 bases, with 12 bases remaining between them. This CDR3 is built from 15 residues. DNA for the CDR3: TGCGCCAGCAGCTCCAGACGGACCCCTAATGAAAAACTGTTTTTT. It is translated as CASSSRRTPNEKLFF.

The chain has TRBV4-3 and TRBJ2-7; 7 bases align to TRBD2. Germline V CDR1 and CDR2: LGHNA, YSLEER. J gave up 5 bases and V 4 bases, and 11 bases lay outside the gene matches. The CDR3 is 15 residues long. CDR3 sequence reads: CASSRLGGPLNEQYF. The CDR3 DNA is TGCGCCAGCAGCCGCCTGGGAGGGCCTTTGAACGAGCAGTACTTC.

V gene TRBV13 combines with J gene TRBJ2-1, with TRBD2 matching 13 bases. This CDR3 spans 17 amino acids. J lost 1 base, V lost 4 bases, and 4 bases had no gene match. CDR1 and CDR2 from the germline V gene are PRHDT and FYEKMQ (reference sequence). CDR3 bases: TGTGCCAGCAGCTCCAGACTAGCGGGAGGTTCCTACAATGAGCAGTTCTTC. Encoded protein: CASSSRLAGGSYNEQFF.

The chain recombines TRBV6-1 with TRBJ2-5, with D possibly TRBD1 on 5 matching bases. CDR3 length equals 13 residues. In germline, CDR1 is MNHNS, CDR2 SASEGT. V dropped 3 bases and J dropped 5 bases, with 10 bases sitting between them. The chain's CDR3 is CASSDRVGETQYF. CDR3 nucleotides: TGTGCCAGCAGTGACAGGGTGGGGGAGACCCAGTACTTC.

CDR3 DNA sequence: TGCAGCGTCTGTCAGGGACTAGCGGATTCCAATGAGCAGTTCTTC. It yields the protein CSVCQGLADSNEQFF. The rearrangement links TRBV29-1 to TRBJ2-1, with TRBD2 matching over 11 bases. Germline values: CDR1 SQVTM, CDR2 ANQGSEA. The CDR3 runs to 15 residues. Germline trimming cut 6 bases from V and 6 bases from J; bases unmatched to any gene: 10.

CDR3: CASSLVLEQYF. The CDR3 DNA is TGTGCCAGCAGCTTAGTATTGGAGCAGTACTTC. The chain carries TRBV7-2 and TRBJ2-7, with no clear D. V was cut by 1 base and J by 7 bases, with 5 bases left in between. Germline CDR1 reads SGHTA; CDR2 reads FQGNSA. This CDR3 has 11 residues.

The chain joins TRBV10-3 to TRBJ2-2; D remains unclear. The length of the CDR3 is 14 residues. Germline V gives CDR1 ENHRY, CDR2 SYGVKD. The germline V and J ends were trimmed by 8 bases and 4 bases, with 14 bases remaining between them. For the CDR3, the DNA is TGTGCCATCCAGGCTAGGGATCGCACCGGGGAGCTGTTTTTT. Translated: CAIQARDRTGELFF.

This sequence joins TRBV5-5 and TRBJ1-2; 9 nucleotides match TRBD1. J gave up 3 bases and V 4 bases, and 4 bases lay outside the gene matches. Germline CDR1 is SGHKS and CDR2 is YYEKEE (reference sequence). The CDR3 is 14 residues long. The CDR3 reads CASSPGTGYYGYTF. The DNA of the CDR3 is TGTGCCAGCAGCCCCGGGACAGGGTACTATGGCTACACCTTC.

The CDR3 sequence is CASSLDGGQREQYF. The CDR3 nucleotides read TGCGCCAGCAGCTTGGACGGAGGACAGCGAGAGCAGTACTTC. The J gene is TRBJ2-7, the V gene TRBV5-1; TRBD1 is a possible D gene (6 bases). Germline V gene lookup returns CDR1 SGHRS and CDR2 YFSETQ. V was pared by 0 bases and J by 7 bases, with 14 bases between. CDR3 size: 14 residues. The whole variable domain, remainder taken from reference TRBV5-1 and TRBJ2-7, is KAGVTQTPRYLIKTRGQQVTLSCSPISGHRSVSWYQQTPGQGLQFLFEYFSETQRNKGNFPGRFSGRQFSNSRSEMNVSTLELGDSALYLCASSLDGGQREQYFGPGTRLTVT.